This TCR beta chain was captured by sequencing in a study of technical replicates of blood from a handful of donors. Assay used: immunoSEQ multiplex PCR; TCRdb lists only in-frame clones, some missing. The sample contains around 70,000 clones, approximately 94% of which appear only once. There are 13 residues in the CDR3. Germline V lookup: CDR1 MDHEN, CDR2 SYDVKM. Trimming pared 2 bases from V and 4 bases from J, leaving 8 bases between. This TCR derives from a human donor in good health. The sequenced material came from T cells isolated from PBMCs. The chain uses TRBV28 and TRBJ2-5; D is unclear. CDR3 in DNA: TGTGCCAGCAGTTTACGTGATAGAGAGACCCAGTACTTC. This codes for CASSLRDRETQYF.